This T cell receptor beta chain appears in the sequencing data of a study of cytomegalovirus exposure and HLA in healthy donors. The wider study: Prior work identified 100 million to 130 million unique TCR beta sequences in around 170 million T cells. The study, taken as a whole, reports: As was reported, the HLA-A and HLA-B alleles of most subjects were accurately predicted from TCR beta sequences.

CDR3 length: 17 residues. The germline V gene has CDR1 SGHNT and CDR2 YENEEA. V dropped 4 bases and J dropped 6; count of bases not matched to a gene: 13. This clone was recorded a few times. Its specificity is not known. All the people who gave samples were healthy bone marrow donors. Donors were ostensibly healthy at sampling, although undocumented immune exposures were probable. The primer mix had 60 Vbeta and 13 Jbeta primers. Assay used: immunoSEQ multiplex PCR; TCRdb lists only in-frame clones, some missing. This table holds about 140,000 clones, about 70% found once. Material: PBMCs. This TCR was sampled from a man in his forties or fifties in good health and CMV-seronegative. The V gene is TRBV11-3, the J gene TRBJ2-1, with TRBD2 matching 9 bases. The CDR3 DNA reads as TGTGCCAGCAGCTCCTTAGCGGGAGAGGGGACCGGCAATGAGCAGTTCTTC. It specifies CASSSLAGEGTGNEQFF.